The rows below give T cell receptor beta chains drawn from one sample of a study of Graves' ophthalmopathy and Graves' hyperthyroidism. In TCRdb, the multiplex PCR reads were re-called with MiXCR into one record per CDR3 protein. The table records about 400,000 distinct CDR3 sequences, roughly 18% of them present only once. The sequenced sample consisted of peripheral blood. These receptors all come from a woman younger than 30 with Graves' ophthalmopathy. Each CDR3 is given with its conserved first and last residue. The order of the fields is J gene, V gene, CDR3 protein.

J gene: TRBJ1-2; V gene: TRBV11-2; CDR3 protein: CASSPRLVGGGDYGYTF
J gene: TRBJ2-3; V gene: TRBV12-3/TRBV12-4; CDR3 protein: CASSPRTVMITDTQYF
J gene: TRBJ1-1; V gene: TRBV28; CDR3 protein: CASTPGGTGGTEAFF
J gene: TRBJ1-6; V gene: TRBV5-1; CDR3 protein: CASSLDTTYNSPLHF
J gene: TRBJ1-1; V gene: TRBV6-2/TRBV6-3; CDR3 protein: CASTENFQMNTEAFF
J gene: TRBJ1-1; V gene: TRBV20-1; CDR3 protein: CSAFWSGLTEAFF
J gene: TRBJ2-7; V gene: TRBV9; CDR3 protein: CASSVNPTIERSSYEQYF
J gene: TRBJ1-1; V gene: TRBV20-1; CDR3 protein: CSAKESRTPQFPQAFF
J gene: TRBJ1-1; V gene: TRBV11-1; CDR3 protein: CASSLILDRQNTEAFF
J gene: TRBJ2-3; V gene: TRBV6-1; CDR3 protein: CASLPGTGPPDTQYF
J gene: TRBJ1-1; V gene: TRBV4-2; CDR3 protein: CASSQDWAAAGAMKNTEAFF
J gene: TRBJ1-1; V gene: TRBV29-1; CDR3 protein: CSGKQVNTEAFF
J gene: TRBJ1-2; V gene: TRBV30; CDR3 protein: CACLRRGLDGYTF
J gene: TRBJ1-1; V gene: TRBV2; CDR3 protein: CASKVDHPNTEAFF
J gene: TRBJ2-5; V gene: TRBV30; CDR3 protein: CAWRRNRQYF
J gene: TRBJ1-2; V gene: TRBV28; CDR3 protein: CASRPRDRQLRGYTF
J gene: TRBJ1-5; V gene: TRBV19; CDR3 protein: CASTGTWGNQPQHF
J gene: TRBJ2-7; V gene: TRBV20-1; CDR3 protein: CSARDAGTTAPEQYF
J gene: TRBJ2-5; V gene: TRBV12-5; CDR3 protein: CASGLVRSTGPSTKETQYF